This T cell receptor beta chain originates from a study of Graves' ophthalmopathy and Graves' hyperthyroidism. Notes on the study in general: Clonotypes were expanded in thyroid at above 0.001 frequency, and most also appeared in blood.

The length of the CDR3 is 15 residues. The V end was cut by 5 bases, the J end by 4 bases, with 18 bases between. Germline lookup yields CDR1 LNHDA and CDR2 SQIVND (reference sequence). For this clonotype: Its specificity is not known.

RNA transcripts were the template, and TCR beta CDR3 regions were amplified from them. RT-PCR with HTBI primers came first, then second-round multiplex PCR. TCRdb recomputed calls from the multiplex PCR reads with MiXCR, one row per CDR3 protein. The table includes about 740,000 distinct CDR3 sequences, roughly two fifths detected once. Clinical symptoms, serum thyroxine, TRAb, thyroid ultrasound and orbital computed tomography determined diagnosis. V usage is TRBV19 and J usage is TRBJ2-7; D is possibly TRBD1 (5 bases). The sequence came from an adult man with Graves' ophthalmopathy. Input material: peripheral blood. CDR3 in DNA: TGTGCCAGTAGTTCACAGGCCGGGCCGATGTACGAGCAGTACTTC. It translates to CASSSQAGPMYEQYF. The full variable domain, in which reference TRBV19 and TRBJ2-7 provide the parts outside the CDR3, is DGGITQSPKYLFRKEGQNVTLSCEQNLNHDAMYWYRQDPGQGLRLIYYSQIVNDFQKGDIAEGYSVSREKKESFPLTVTSAQKNPTAFYLCASSSQAGPMYEQYFGPGTRLTVT.